Here is one T cell receptor (beta chain) with its context. As yet, its antigen is unknown. V lost 4 bases to trimming and J lost 1 base; unmatched junction nucleotides: 10. This CDR3 has 16 amino acids. The germline V gene encodes CDR1 GTSNPN and CDR2 SVGIG (reference sequence). Replicate sorted-subset PCRs were loaded with around 200 ng DNA, 29,000 or so T cell genomes. Repertoires were generated with immunoSEQ multiplex PCR, while TCRdb's copy carries only in-frame clones and drops some. The profile shows more than 2,000,000 clones, approximately 93% of them singletons. The sample is drawn from a study of shared clonotypes between healthy human individuals. Across the study: CD4 naive cells filled three plates per donor, CD4 memory three, CD8 naive two and CD8 memory one. Study observations and caveats: With a handful of donors compared, roughly 5% of naive CD4 clonotypes were shared. Sampling involved blood alone; tissue repertoires likely differ.

Sequenced material: naive CD4+ T cells from PBMCs. Documented subset: CD45RA+ positively selected. The chain uses TRBV30 and TRBJ2-3, with TRBD2 matching over 8 bases. The clonotype was recovered from a man aged 18 to 29 in good health. Some clones in this sample may be carry-over from other donors' samples. The CDR3 spells CAWTAALTSGTDTQYF. The CDR3 DNA is TGTGCCTGGACCGCAGCCTTGACTAGCGGCACAGATACGCAGTATTTT.